This entry features one T cell receptor beta chain sequence. No antigen is known for it. CDR3 length equals 17 residues. Trimming took off 0 bases at V and 4 bases at J, with 16 bases between the two ends. Germline assignment: CDR1 MNHEY and CDR2 SVGEGT. This record belongs to a study of type 1 regulatory T cells. TCRdb redid the calling of the reads with MiXCR, one entry per CDR3 protein. This table holds roughly 40,000 distinct CDR3 sequences, 9% to 15% found once. The specimen was cultured non-Tr1 T cells, either the whole culture or a sorted T cell fraction (not recorded which). This receptor was taken from a human donor in good health. The chain is built from TRBV6-2 or TRBV6-3 and TRBJ2-1, with D tentatively TRBD1 (6 bases). CDR3 nucleotide sequence: TGTGCCAGCAGTTACTCCAACACAGGGATAACTTACAATGAGCAGTTCTTC. It codes for CASSYSNTGITYNEQFF.